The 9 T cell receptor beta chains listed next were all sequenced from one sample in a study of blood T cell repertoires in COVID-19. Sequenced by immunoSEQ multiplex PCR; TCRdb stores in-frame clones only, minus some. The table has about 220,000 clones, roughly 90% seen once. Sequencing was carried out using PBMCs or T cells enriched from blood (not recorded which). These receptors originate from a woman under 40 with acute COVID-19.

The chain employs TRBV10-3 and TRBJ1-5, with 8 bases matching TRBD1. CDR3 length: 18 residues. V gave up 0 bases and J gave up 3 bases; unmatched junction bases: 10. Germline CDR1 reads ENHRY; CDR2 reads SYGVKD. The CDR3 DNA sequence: TGTGCCATCAGTGAGTCGGGGGACAGGATAATTGACAATCAGCCCCAGCATTTT. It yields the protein CAISESGDRIIDNQPQHF.

CDR3 region: CASSGTGGLYGYTF. The CDR3 bases are TGTGCCAGCAGTGGGACAGGGGGCCTCTATGGCTACACCTTC. The chain is built from TRBV2 and TRBJ1-2; 11 nucleotides line up with TRBD1. Germline trimming cut 4 bases from V and 4 bases from J; bases unmatched to any gene: 2. Germline assignment: CDR1 SNHLY and CDR2 FYNNEI. This CDR3 spans 14 amino acids.

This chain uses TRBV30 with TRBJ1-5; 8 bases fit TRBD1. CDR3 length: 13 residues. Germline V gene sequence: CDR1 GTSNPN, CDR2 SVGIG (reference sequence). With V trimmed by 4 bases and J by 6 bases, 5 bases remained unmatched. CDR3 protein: CAWNTGGGQPQHF. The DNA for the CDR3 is TGTGCCTGGAACACAGGGGGGGGTCAGCCCCAGCATTTT.

CDR3 region: CASSKSQRGDSRTQYF. CDR3 DNA sequence: TGTGCCAGCAGCAAATCCCAGCGGGGGGATTCGAGGACGCAGTATTTT. The gene calls are TRBV21-1 and TRBJ2-3; the tabulated D call, TRBD2, remains unverified against the DNA. TRBV21-1 is shown as a pseudogene. The CDR3 length is 16 residues.

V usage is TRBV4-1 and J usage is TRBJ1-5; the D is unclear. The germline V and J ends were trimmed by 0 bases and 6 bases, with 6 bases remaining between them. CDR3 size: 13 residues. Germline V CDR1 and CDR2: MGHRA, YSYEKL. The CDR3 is CASSQDSSQPQHF. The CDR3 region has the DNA TGCGCCAGCAGCCAAGACAGTTCTCAGCCCCAGCATTTT.

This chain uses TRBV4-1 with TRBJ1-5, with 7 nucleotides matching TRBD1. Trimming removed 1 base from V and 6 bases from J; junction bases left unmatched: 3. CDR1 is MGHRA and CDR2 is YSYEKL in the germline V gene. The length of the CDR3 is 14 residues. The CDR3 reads CASSQVGQFQPQHF. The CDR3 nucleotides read TGCGCCAGCAGCCAAGTGGGACAGTTTCAGCCCCAGCATTTT.

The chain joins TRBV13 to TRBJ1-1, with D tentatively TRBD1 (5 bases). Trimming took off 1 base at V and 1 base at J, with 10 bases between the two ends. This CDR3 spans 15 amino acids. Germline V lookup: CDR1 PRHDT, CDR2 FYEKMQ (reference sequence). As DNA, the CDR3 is TGTGCCAGCAGCTTAGCTGGGGGGGGGAACACTGAAGCTTTCTTT. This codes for CASSLAGGGNTEAFF.

Written as DNA, the CDR3 is TGTGCCAGCAGCCGAGACGGGCAGGGGCCGGATCAGCCCCAGCATTTT. Translation gives CASSRDGQGPDQPQHF. V gene TRBV5-6 combines with J gene TRBJ1-5; maybe TRBD1 (6 bases). Germline V gene data show CDR1 as SGHDT and CDR2 as YYEEEE. V gave up 4 bases and J gave up 5 bases, with 19 bases separating them. CDR3 length: 16 residues.

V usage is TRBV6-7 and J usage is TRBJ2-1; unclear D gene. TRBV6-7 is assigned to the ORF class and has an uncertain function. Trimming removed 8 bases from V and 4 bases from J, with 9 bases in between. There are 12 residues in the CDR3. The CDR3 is CASPGTYNEQFF. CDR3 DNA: TGTGCCAGCCCGGGTACGTACAATGAGCAGTTCTTC.